One and the same sample provided the 9 T cell receptor beta chains below, sequenced in a study of spatial heterogeneity in lung cancer. TCRdb reanalysed the 5' RACE reads using MiXCR and keeps one entry per CDR3 protein. Among approximately 11,000 distinct CDR3 sequences listed, approximately 3.5% were seen once. Time point reported: sample taken at primary tumor resection. From tumor, nontumor lung or frozen PBMC, whole RNA was taken unsorted for sequencing. Sequencing used normal lung tissue next to the tumor, obtained at surgery. These receptors were obtained from a male donor with early-stage non-small cell lung cancer.

The sample holds many counts of this clonotype. Being off target in a library aimed at alpha chains, this beta chain has a size of little meaning. The J gene is TRBJ1-2, the V gene TRBV6-6; D remains unclear. The germline V gene encodes CDR1 MNHNY and CDR2 SVGAGI (reference sequence). The CDR3 has 14 amino acids. V was cut by 0 bases and J by 3 bases, with 8 bases left in between. The CDR3 reads CASSYSWGYYGYTF. The CDR3 DNA is TGTGCCAGCAGTTACTCATGGGGTTACTATGGCTACACCTTC.

This clonotype was found many times. With the library built for alpha chains, this beta chain is off target and its frequency is not meaningful. The genes are TRBV29-1 and TRBJ2-7; D ambiguous. Between the trimmed V and J ends, which lost 4 bases and 3 bases, there was a span of 16 bases. The CDR3 runs to 14 residues. Per the germline V gene, CDR1 is SQVTM and CDR2 is ANQGSEA. CDR3: CSVVTHTNLYEQYF. The CDR3 DNA follows: TGCAGCGTTGTGACTCATACTAATCTCTACGAGCAGTACTTC.

This clonotype was detected many times. This beta chain lies outside the target of a library built for alpha chains; its clone size means little. This chain joins TRBV7-8 and TRBJ1-1; 9 positions match TRBD1. With V trimmed by 4 bases and J by 10 bases, 19 bases remained unmatched. Per the germline V gene, CDR1 is SGHVS and CDR2 is FQNEAQ. The CDR3 length is 17 residues. The CDR3 DNA is TGTGCCAGCAGCTCCCTTGGACAGGGGAGATCGGATGATGGAGCTTTCTTT. Translated: CASSSLGQGRSDDGAFF. Combining the CDR3 with reference TRBV7-8 and TRBJ1-1 gives the whole variable domain GAGVSQSPRYKVAKRGQDVALRCDPISGHVSLFWYQQALGQGPEFLTYFQNEAQLDKSGLPSDRFFAERPEGSVSTLKIQRTQQEDSAVYLCASSSLGQGRSDDGAFFGQGTRLTVV.

This clonotype was observed at least ten times. Little can be read into the size of this beta chain, an off-target read in a library designed for alpha chains. The J gene is TRBJ2-3, the V gene TRBV27, with 9 bases lining up with TRBD2. This CDR3 spans 14 amino acids. Losses at the gene ends were 2 bases for V and 7 bases for J; bases not matched to a gene: 4. CDR1 and CDR2 from the germline V gene are MNHEY and SMNVEV (reference sequence). CDR3 region: CASSLAGGQNTQYF. In nucleotides, the CDR3 is TGTGCCAGCAGTTTAGCGGGGGGGCAAAATACGCAGTATTTT.

In its sample, this clonotype was seen many times. Within a library made for alpha chains, this beta chain is off target, and its count is uninformative. The chain combines TRBV27 with TRBJ1-1, with D uncertain. The CDR3 has 13 amino acids. V was pared by 5 bases and J by 4 bases, with 11 bases between. Germline V gene sequence: CDR1 MNHEY, CDR2 SMNVEV (reference sequence). The CDR3 bases are TGTGCCAGCAGTCTTCGGAGTTCCACTGAAGCTTTCTTT. Protein: CASSLRSSTEAFF.

Ten or more counts support this clonotype. A library made for alpha chains picked up this beta chain off target, so its size means little. This sequence joins TRBV7-8 and TRBJ2-7; 8 bases match TRBD1. This CDR3 spans 17 amino acids. CDR1 SGHVS and CDR2 FQNEAQ come from the germline V gene. The V and J ends lost 4 bases and 0 bases, in that order; junction bases with no gene match: 11. CDR3 coding DNA: TGTGCCAGCAGCTACACACCGGGACAGGTAAACTCCTACGAGCAGTACTTC. Translated, it gives CASSYTPGQVNSYEQYF.

Within the sample, this clonotype is medium-sized. This beta chain is a stray sequence in a library constructed for alpha chains; its clone size is not meaningful. The genes are TRBV7-9 and TRBJ1-6, with TRBD1 as a possible D gene (5 bases). CDR1 and CDR2 (germline): SEHNR, FQNEAQ (reference sequence). The germline V and J ends were trimmed by 10 bases and 10 bases, with 14 bases remaining between them. This CDR3 contains 12 residues. The CDR3: CATPGVGSPLHF. The CDR3 coding sequence is TGTGCCACCCCGGGGGTAGGGTCACCCCTCCACTTT.

This clonotype showed up many times. This beta chain was picked up by a library intended for alpha chains and is off target, so its count carries little meaning. The V call is TRBV28, the J call TRBJ2-5; 7 bases line up with TRBD1. V shed 5 bases, J shed 3 bases, and the junction held 9 bases outside the gene matches. The germline gives CDR1 MDHEN, CDR2 SYDVKM. The CDR3 covers 15 residues. CDR3 residues: CASSAVQGVKETQYF. In DNA form, the CDR3 reads TGTGCCAGCAGTGCCGTCCAGGGGGTTAAAGAGACCCAGTACTTC.

This clonotype was observed at least ten times. Little can be read into the size of this beta chain, an off-target read in a library designed for alpha chains. V is TRBV6-5 and J is TRBJ1-1; tentatively, D is TRBD1 (5 bases). The CDR3 length is 16 residues. From germline, CDR1 is MNHEY and CDR2 SVGAGI. The V and J ends lost 2 bases and 1 base respectively, with 14 bases between them. DNA of the CDR3: TGTGCCAGCAGTTACGGGAAAAACAGGCCGAACACTGAAGCTTTCTTT. Residues: CASSYGKNRPNTEAFF.